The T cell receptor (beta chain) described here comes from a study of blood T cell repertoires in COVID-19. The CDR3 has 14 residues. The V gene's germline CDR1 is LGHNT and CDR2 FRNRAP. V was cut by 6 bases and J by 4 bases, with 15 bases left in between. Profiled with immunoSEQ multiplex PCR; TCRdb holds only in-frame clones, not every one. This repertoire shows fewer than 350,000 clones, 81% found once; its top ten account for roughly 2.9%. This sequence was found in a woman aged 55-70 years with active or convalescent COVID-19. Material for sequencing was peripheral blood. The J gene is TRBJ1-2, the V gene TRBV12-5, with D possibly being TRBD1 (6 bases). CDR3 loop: CASGPGGASYGYTF. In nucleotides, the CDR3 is TGTGCTAGTGGCCCGGGGGGCGCAAGCTATGGCTACACCTTC.